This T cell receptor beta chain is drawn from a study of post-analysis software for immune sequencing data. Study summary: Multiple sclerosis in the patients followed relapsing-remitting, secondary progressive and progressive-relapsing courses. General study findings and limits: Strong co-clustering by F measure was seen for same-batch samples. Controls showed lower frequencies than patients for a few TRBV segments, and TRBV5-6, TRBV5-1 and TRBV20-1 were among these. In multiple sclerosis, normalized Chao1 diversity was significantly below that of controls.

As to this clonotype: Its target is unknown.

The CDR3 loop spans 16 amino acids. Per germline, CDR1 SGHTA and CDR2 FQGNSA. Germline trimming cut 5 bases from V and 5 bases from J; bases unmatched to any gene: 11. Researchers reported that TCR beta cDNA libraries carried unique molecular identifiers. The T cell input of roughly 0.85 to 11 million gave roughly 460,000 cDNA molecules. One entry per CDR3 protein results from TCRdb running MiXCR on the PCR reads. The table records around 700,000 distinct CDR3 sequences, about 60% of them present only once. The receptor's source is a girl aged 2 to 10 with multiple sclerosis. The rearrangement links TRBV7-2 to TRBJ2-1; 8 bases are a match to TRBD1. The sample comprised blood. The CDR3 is CASSNLLRGRHNEQFF. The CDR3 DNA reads TGTGCCAGCAGCAATCTTCTCAGGGGGCGACACAATGAGCAGTTCTTC.